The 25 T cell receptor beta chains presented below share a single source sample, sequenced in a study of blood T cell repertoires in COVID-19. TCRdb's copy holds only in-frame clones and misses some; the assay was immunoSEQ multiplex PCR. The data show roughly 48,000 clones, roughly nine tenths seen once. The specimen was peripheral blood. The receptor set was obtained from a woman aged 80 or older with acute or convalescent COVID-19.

CDR3 in DNA: TGCGCCAGCAGCCAAGCTGCCGGGACAGCACAAGAGACCCAGTACTTC. Protein sequence: CASSQAAGTAQETQYF. This chain links TRBV4-1 with TRBJ2-5; 7 bases are shared with TRBD1. V trimming: 1 base; J trimming: 2 bases; junction bases outside the gene matches: 7. The germline V gene encodes CDR1 MGHRA and CDR2 YSYEKL. The CDR3 is 16 residues long.

The CDR3 bases are TGTGCCTGGAGTATCGGGACAGGGAGGATCTATGGCTACACCTTC. Protein product: CAWSIGTGRIYGYTF. The chain recombines TRBV30 with TRBJ1-2, with 9 bases identical to TRBD1. J was trimmed by 4 bases and V by 2 bases; bases with no gene match: 8. Germline V gene data show CDR1 as GTSNPN and CDR2 as SVGIG (reference sequence). The CDR3 has 15 residues.

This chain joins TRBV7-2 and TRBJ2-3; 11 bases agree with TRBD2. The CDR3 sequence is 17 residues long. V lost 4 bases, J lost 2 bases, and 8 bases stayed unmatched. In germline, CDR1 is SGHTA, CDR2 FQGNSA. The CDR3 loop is CASSSRLAGGPTDTQYF. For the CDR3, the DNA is TGTGCCAGCAGCTCCCGCCTAGCGGGGGGCCCCACAGATACGCAGTATTTT. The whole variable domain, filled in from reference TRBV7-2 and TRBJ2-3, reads GAGVSQSPSNKVTEKGKDVELRCDPISGHTALYWYRQSLGQGLEFLIYFQGNSAPDKSGLPSDRFSAERTGGSVSTLTIQRTQQEDSAVYLCASSSRLAGGPTDTQYFGPGTRLTVL.

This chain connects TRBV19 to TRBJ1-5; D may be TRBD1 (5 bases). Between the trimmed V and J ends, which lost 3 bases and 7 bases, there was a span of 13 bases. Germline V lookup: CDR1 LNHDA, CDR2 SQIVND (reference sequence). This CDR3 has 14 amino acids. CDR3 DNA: TGTGCCAGTAGTATCAGGGTAGGAGGGCAGCCCCAGCATTTT. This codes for CASSIRVGGQPQHF.

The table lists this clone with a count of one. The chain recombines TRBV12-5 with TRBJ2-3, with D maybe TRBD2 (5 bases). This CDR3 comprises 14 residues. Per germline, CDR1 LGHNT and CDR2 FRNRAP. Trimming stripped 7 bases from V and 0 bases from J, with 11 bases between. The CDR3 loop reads CASAYLASTDTQYF. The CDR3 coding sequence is TGTGCTAGTGCCTATCTAGCTAGCACAGATACGCAGTATTTT.

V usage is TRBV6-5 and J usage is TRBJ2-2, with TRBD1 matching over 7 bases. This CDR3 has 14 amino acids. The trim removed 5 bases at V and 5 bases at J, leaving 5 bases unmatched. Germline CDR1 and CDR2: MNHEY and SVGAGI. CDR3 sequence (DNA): TGTGCCAGCAGTAGACAGGGCTGGACCGGGGAGCTGTTTTTT. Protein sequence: CASSRQGWTGELFF.

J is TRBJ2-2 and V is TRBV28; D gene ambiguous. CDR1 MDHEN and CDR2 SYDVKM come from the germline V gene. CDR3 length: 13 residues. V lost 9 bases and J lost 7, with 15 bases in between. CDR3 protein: CASNKDIVGELFF. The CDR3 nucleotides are TGTGCCAGTAACAAAGACATTGTCGGGGAGCTGTTTTTT.

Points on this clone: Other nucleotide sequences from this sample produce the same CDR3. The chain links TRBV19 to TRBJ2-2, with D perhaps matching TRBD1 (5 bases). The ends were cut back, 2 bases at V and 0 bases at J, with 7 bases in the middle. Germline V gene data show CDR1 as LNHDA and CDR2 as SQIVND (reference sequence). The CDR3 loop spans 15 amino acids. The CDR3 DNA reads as TGTGCCAGTAGTATAAGACAGCCGAACACCGGGGAGCTGTTTTTT. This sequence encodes CASSIRQPNTGELFF.

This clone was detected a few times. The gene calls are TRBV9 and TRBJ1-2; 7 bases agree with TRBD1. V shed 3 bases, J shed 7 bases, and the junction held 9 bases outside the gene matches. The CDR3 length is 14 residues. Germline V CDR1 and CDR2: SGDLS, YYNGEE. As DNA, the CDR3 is TGTGCCAGCAGCGCCCAACTGGCAGGGGGTGGCTACACCTTC. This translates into CASSAQLAGGGYTF.

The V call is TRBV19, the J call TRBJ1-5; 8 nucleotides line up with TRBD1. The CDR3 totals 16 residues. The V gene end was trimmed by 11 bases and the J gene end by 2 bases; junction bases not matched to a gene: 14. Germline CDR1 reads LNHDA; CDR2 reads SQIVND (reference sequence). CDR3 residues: CAAGLQGVGGNQPQHF. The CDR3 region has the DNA TGTGCCGCTGGACTACAGGGGGTCGGAGGCAATCAGCCCCAGCATTTT.

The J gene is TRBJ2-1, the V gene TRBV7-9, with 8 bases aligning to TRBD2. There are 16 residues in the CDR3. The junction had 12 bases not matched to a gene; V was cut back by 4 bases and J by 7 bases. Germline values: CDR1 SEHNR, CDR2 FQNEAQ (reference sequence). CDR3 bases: TGTGCCAGCAGCTGGGGAGACGGGACTAGAATGAATGAGCAGTTCTTC. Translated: CASSWGDGTRMNEQFF.

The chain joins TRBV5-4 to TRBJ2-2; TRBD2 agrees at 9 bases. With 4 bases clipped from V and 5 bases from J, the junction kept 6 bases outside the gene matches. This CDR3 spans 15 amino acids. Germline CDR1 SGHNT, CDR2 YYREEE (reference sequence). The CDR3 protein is CASSPGTSWTGELFF. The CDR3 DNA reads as TGTGCCAGCAGCCCCGGGACTAGCTGGACCGGGGAGCTGTTTTTT.

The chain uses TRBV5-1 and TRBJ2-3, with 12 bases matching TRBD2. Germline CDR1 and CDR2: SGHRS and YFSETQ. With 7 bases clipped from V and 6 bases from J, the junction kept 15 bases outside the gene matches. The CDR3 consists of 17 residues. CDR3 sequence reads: CASSKTSGGLLLDTQYF. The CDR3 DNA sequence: TGCGCCAGCTCAAAGACTAGCGGGGGACTCCTTTTGGATACGCAGTATTTT.

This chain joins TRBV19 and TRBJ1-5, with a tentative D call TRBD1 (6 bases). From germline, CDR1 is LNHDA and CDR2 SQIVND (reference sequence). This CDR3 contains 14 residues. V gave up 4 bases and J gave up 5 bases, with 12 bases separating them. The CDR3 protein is CASSTLQGYQPQHF. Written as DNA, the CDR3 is TGTGCCAGTAGTACCTTACAGGGATATCAGCCCCAGCATTTT.

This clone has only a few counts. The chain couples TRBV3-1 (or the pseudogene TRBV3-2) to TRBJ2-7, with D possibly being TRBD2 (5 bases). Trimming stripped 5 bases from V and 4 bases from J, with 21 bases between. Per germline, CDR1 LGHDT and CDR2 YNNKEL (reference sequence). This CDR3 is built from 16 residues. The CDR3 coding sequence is TGTGCCAGCAGCGGAGGTGGTTGGAGTCCGGGGTACGAGCAGTACTTC. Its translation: CASSGGGWSPGYEQYF.

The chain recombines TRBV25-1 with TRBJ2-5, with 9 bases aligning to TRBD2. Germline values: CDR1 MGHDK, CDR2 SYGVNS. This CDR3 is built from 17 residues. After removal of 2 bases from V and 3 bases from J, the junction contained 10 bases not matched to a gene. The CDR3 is CASSEGDRAGGKETQYF. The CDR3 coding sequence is TGTGCCAGCAGTGAAGGGGACCGAGCGGGGGGCAAAGAGACCCAGTACTTC.

The CDR3 reads CASSGGAPHEQFF. CDR3 sequence (DNA): TGTGCCAGCAGCGGGGGGGCTCCCCATGAGCAGTTCTTC. This chain uses TRBV28 with TRBJ2-1, with TRBD2 matching over 8 bases. The CDR3 sequence is 13 residues long. The germline gives CDR1 MDHEN, CDR2 SYDVKM. Trimming took 6 bases from V and 8 from J; bases not matched to a gene: 6.

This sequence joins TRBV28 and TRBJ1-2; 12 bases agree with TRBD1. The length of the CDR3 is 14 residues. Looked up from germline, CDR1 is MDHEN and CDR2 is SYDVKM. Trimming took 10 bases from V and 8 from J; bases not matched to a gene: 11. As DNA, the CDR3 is TGTGCCATCTCCCGGGACAGGGGGCTCCGGGGCTACACCTTC. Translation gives CAISRDRGLRGYTF.

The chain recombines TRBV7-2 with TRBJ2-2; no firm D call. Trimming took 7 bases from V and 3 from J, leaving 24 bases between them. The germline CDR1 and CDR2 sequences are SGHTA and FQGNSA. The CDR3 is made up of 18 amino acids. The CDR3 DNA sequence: TGTGCCAGCATCCCTACCCGTTTTAGCAGAAGTGACACCGGGGAGCTGTTTTTT. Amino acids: CASIPTRFSRSDTGELFF.

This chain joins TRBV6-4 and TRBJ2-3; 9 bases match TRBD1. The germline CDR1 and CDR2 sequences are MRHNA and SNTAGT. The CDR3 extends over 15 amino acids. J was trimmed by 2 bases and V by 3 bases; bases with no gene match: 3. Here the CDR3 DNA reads TGTGCCAGCAGTGAGGGGGACAGGGCCACAGATACGCAGTATTTT. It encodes CASSEGDRATDTQYF.

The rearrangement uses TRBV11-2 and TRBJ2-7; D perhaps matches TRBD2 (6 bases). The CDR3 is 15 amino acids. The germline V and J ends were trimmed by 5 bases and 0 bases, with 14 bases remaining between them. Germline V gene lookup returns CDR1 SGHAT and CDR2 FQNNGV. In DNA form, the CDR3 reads TGTGCCAGCAGCCCGGGGACTCAGAGCTCCTACGAGCAGTACTTC. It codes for CASSPGTQSSYEQYF.

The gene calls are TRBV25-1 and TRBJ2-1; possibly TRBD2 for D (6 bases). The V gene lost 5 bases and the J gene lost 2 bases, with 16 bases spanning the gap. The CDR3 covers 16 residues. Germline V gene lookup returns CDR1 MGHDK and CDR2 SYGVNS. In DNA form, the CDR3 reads TGTGCCAGCAGTCGAGGCGGGGATGGCACCTACAATGAGCAGTTCTTC. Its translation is CASSRGGDGTYNEQFF.

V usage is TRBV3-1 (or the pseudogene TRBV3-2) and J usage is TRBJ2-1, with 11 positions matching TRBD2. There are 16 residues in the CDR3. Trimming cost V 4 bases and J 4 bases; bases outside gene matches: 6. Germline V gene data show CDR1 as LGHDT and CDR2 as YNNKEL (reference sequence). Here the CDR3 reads CASSPPGLAAYNEQFF. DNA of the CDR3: TGTGCCAGCAGCCCCCCGGGACTAGCGGCTTACAATGAGCAGTTCTTC.

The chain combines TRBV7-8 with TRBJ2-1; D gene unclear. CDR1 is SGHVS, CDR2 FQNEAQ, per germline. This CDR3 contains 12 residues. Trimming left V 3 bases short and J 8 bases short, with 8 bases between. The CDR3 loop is CASSFSFHEQFF. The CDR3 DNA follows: TGTGCCAGCAGCTTTAGCTTCCATGAGCAGTTCTTC.

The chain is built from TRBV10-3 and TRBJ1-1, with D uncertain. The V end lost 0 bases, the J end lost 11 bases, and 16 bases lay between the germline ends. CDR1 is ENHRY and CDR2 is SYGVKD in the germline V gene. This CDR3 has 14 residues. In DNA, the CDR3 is TGTGCCATCAGTGAGTCGAGGGTGACCGATTATGCTTTCTTT. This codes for CAISESRVTDYAFF.